This TCR beta chain came from a study of T cells in Graves' hyperthyroidism and ophthalmopathy. The overall study: Peripheral blood was collected at initial diagnosis, before any treatment.

This clonotype was seen ten or more times. No antigen is known for it. Germline V gene sequence: CDR1 GTSNPN, CDR2 SVGIG (reference sequence). CDR3 size: 13 residues. V was trimmed by 1 base and J by 7 bases, leaving 13 bases between them. The study based diagnoses on clinical symptoms, serum thyroxine and TRAb, thyroid ultrasound and orbital computed tomography. Study results and limitations: For ophthalmopathy, model prediction preceded onset by a median 6.5 months. Most thyroid clonotypes with frequency above 0.001 were detected in blood.

Amplification of TCR beta CDR3 regions was performed using RNA transcripts as template. Initially, a first-round RT-PCR of the TCR CDR3 employed the HTBI primer set. TCRdb redid the calling of the multiplex PCR reads with MiXCR, one entry per CDR3 protein. The table shows around 570,000 distinct CDR3 sequences, with 15% to 20% occurring only once. V and J are TRBV30 and TRBJ1-2; the D gene is possibly TRBD1 (5 bases). Material for sequencing was blood. The receptor's source is a man aged 40-55 years with Graves' ophthalmopathy. The chain's CDR3 is CAWSGDEWGGYTF. DNA of the CDR3: TGTGCCTGGAGTGGGGACGAGTGGGGTGGCTACACCTTC.